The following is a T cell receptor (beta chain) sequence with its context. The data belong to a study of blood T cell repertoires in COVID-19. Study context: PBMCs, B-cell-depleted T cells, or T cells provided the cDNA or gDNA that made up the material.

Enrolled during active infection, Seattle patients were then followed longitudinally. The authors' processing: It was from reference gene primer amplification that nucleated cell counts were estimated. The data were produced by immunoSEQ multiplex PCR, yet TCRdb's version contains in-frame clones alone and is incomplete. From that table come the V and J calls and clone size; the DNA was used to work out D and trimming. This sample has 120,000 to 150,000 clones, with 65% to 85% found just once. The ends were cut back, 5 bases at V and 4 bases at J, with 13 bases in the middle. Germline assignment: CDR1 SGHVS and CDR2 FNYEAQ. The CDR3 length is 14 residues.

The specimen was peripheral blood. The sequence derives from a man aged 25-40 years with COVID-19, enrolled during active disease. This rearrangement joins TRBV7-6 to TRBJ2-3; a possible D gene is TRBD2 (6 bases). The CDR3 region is CASSVGRDSDTQYF. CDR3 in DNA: TGTGCCAGCAGCGTCGGCAGGGACTCAGATACGCAGTATTTT.